This entry lists 9 T cell receptor beta chains sequenced from one sample in a study of T cell changes during pregnancy in multiple sclerosis. Profiled with immunoSEQ multiplex PCR; TCRdb holds only in-frame clones, not every one. The sample contains almost 50,000 clones, around 94% of which appear only once. The input for sequencing was CD4+ T cells from peripheral blood mononuclear cells, taken in the third trimester of pregnancy. The receptors here all came from a female donor with multiple sclerosis, enrolled in a pregnancy study.

The chain couples TRBV30 to TRBJ2-5; the match to TRBD2 covers 15 bases. The DNA end is more similar to TRBJ2-7, so the J call may be wrong. CDR3 length equals 15 residues. Germline V gene sequence: CDR1 GTSNPN, CDR2 SVGIG (reference sequence). The DNA of the CDR3 is TGTGCCTGGAGTAAGGGACTAGCGGGAGGCTACGAGCAGTACTTC. It encodes CAWSKGLAGGYEQYF.

This chain connects TRBV21-1 to TRBJ2-5; the table assigns TRBD2, which was not confirmed against the DNA. TRBV21-1 corresponds to a pseudogene. This CDR3 region has 17 residues. The CDR3 spells CASSKKGLAGSQETQYF. In DNA form, the CDR3 reads TGTGCCAGCAGCAAAAAGGGTCTAGCGGGGAGTCAAGAGACCCAGTACTTC.

The J gene is TRBJ1-2, the V gene TRBV29-1; no clear D gene. Trimming stripped 4 bases from V and 8 bases from J, with 11 bases between. Looked up from germline, CDR1 is SQVTM and CDR2 is ANQGSEA. The length of the CDR3 is 11 residues. CDR3 in amino acids: CSVGSSAGYTF. The CDR3 nucleotides read TGCAGCGTTGGGTCTTCTGCGGGCTACACCTTC.

The chain carries TRBV4-1 and TRBJ1-1; 7 bases agree with TRBD1. The length of the CDR3 is 13 residues. CDR1 MGHRA and CDR2 YSYEKL come from the germline V gene. J gave up 11 bases and V 1 base, and 7 bases lay outside the gene matches. Here the CDR3 DNA reads TGCGCCAGCAGCCAAGTAAGGGGGCGCTGGGCTTTCTTT. Translating gives CASSQVRGRWAFF.

J is TRBJ2-7 and V is TRBV10-3; TRBD2 is a possible D gene (5 bases). The V gene lost 3 bases and the J gene lost 0 bases, with 9 bases spanning the gap. The germline V gene encodes CDR1 ENHRY and CDR2 SYGVKD. This CDR3 has 14 residues. CDR3 loop: CAISDSGISYEQYF. CDR3 in DNA: TGTGCCATCAGTGATTCGGGGATCTCCTACGAGCAGTACTTC.

This chain uses TRBV5-1 with TRBJ2-3, with D hard to call. CDR1 and CDR2 (germline): SGHRS, YFSETQ. Between the trimmed V and J ends, which lost 3 bases and 1 base, there was a span of 15 bases. The CDR3 extends over 16 amino acids. The CDR3 sequence: CASSSRPKQRTDTQYF. In DNA, the CDR3 is TGCGCCAGCAGCTCCAGACCTAAACAGCGCACAGATACGCAGTATTTT.

For the CDR3, the DNA is TGTGCCTGGAGACTCCGGGCGGGGTCCCCCTACAATGAGCAGTTCTTC. It encodes CAWRLRAGSPYNEQFF. This chain uses TRBV30 with TRBJ2-1; D perhaps matches TRBD2 (6 bases). Germline values: CDR1 GTSNPN, CDR2 SVGIG (reference sequence). The CDR3 runs 16 residues. V was pared by 3 bases and J by 2 bases, with 17 bases between.

This chain connects TRBV28 to TRBJ1-2; D possibly corresponds to TRBD1 (5 bases). CDR1 is MDHEN and CDR2 is SYDVKM in the germline V gene. The CDR3 has 15 amino acids. V was cut by 4 bases and J by 2 bases, with 14 bases left in between. This chain's CDR3 is CASSSLATGNYGYTF. For the CDR3, the DNA is TGTGCCAGCAGTTCACTCGCCACAGGAAACTATGGCTACACCTTC.

The rearrangement joins TRBV7-9 to TRBJ1-1, with unresolved D. This CDR3 contains 15 residues. Germline V gene data show CDR1 as SEHNR and CDR2 as FQNEAQ (reference sequence). Trimming removed 2 bases from V and 1 base from J, with 11 bases in between. This CDR3 is CASSLTETKNTEAFF. The CDR3 DNA reads as TGTGCCAGCAGCTTAACCGAGACAAAGAACACTGAAGCTTTCTTT.